This is a list of T cell receptor beta chains from one sample in a study of cytomegalovirus exposure and HLA in healthy donors. TCRdb's table, derived via immunoSEQ multiplex PCR, lists solely in-frame clones and lacks some. The table records 90,000 to 150,000 clones, 63% of them present only once. Sequenced material: PBMCs. These receptors were taken from a man aged 35 to 55 in good health and CMV-seropositive. The CDR3 runs from the conserved cysteine through the conserved F or W. A D gene is named only where the DNA matches it firmly. Rows give clone size only sometimes, using once, few, many, or a class for an expanded clone.

few	TRBD1	TRBV4-2	17	TRBJ1-5	TGTGCCAGCAGCCAAGATCCGGCAGGGGGAATGTTGGGGCCCCAGCATTTT	CASSQDPAGGMLGPQHF
.	.	TRBV7-6	15	TRBJ2-7	TGTGCCAGCAGCGGGGGGAAAGGGCCAAGGGGCGAGCAGTACTTC	CASSGGKGPRGEQYF
.	TRBD2	TRBV11-2	16	TRBJ2-7	TGTGCCAGCAGCTCGCGCGTGACTAGCGGGTACTACGAGCAGTACTTC	CASSSRVTSGYYEQYF
.	.	TRBV12-1	16	TRBJ2-7	TGTGCCAGCAGCGCCCTCCGGACAGGGATGAGCTACGAGCAGTACTTC	CASSALRTGMSYEQYF
.	.	TRBV5-4	15	TRBJ2-6	TGTGCCAGCAGCTTGGGCAGGGCTGGGGCCAACGTCCTGACTTTC	CASSLGRAGANVLTF
.	TRBD1	TRBV7-3	15	TRBJ2-1	TGTGCCAGCAGCTTAGGACAGGGGACCTACAATGAGCAGTTCTTC	CASSLGQGTYNEQFF
once	TRBD2	TRBV6-6	12	TRBJ2-1	TGTGCCAGCAGTACCCGGGGGGATGAGCAGTTCTTC	CASSTRGDEQFF
.	TRBD1	TRBV5-1	15	TRBJ2-1	TGCGCCAGCAGCTCGGGACAGGGAGGACACAATGAGCAGTTCTTC	CASSSGQGGHNEQFF
once	.	TRBV7-2	17	TRBJ2-6	TGTGCCAGCAGCTTAGCGGTCAGGATTTCTGGGGCCAACGTCCTGACTTTC	CASSLAVRISGANVLTF
.	TRBD1	TRBV2	14	TRBJ1-5	TGTGCCAGCAGTCCGACAGGGCCAGCGCAGCCCCAGCATTTT	CASSPTGPAQPQHF
.	.	TRBV4-1	13	TRBJ2-1	TGCGCCAGCAGCCAAACACCCGGGAATGAGCAGTTCTTC	CASSQTPGNEQFF
.	.	TRBV7-9	15	TRBJ2-3	TGTGCCAGCAGCTCCGCGGGAATTGGGACAGATACGCAGTATTTT	CASSSAGIGTDTQYF
.	.	TRBV28	14	TRBJ1-1	TGTGCCAGCAGCCCCCCAGGGATGGCCACTGAAGCTTTCTTT	CASSPPGMATEAFF
.	.	TRBV28	16	TRBJ2-4	TGTGCCAGCACCCAGGGTAGCGCGGAGGGCAAAAACATTCAGTACTTC	CASTQGSAEGKNIQYF
.	.	TRBV19	14	TRBJ1-2	TGTGCCAGTAGTACTCCCACAGCTAACTATGGCTACACCTTC	CASSTPTANYGYTF
.	.	TRBV6-5	15	TRBJ2-3	TGTGCCAGCAGCAACAGGGCGGTTTGGACAGATACGCAGTATTTT	CASSNRAVWTDTQYF
.	.	TRBV28	13	TRBJ2-7	TGTGCCACTGCGGCAGCCCCCTCCTACGAGCAGTACTTC	CATAAAPSYEQYF
.	.	TRBV7-2	15	TRBJ1-2	TGTGCCAGCAGCTCTGGACAGCTCCGTGACTATGGCTACACCTTC	CASSSGQLRDYGYTF
few	.	TRBV7-9	16	TRBJ1-4	TGTGCCAGCAGTTCAGGGGTTTTCGCAACTAATGAAAAACTGTTTTTT	CASSSGVFATNEKLFF